These 27 T cell receptor beta chains originate from one sample sequenced in a study of blood T cells in healthy people across ages (dated by TCRdb to between 2014 and 2017). The library was built by means of 5' RACE. The sequencer listed for this sample is Illumina HiSeq 2500. The second PCR ran for about 6 to 11 cycles and used a J-beta primer mix along with a sample-barcoded 5' primer. TCRdb redid the processing of the public reads, applying fastp at Q25 and MiXCR, and retained in-frame beta chains. Records with the same CDR3 protein are collapsed into one entry carrying the most frequent genes and DNA. The sample table lists 1.4 million or so distinct CDR3 sequences, 35% to 45% of them with a count of one. The top ten clonotypes cover 4% of the sample. Source material: blood. These receptors all come from a woman aged 18-29 years in good health.

This chain joins TRBV7-2 and TRBJ2-5, with 7 bases lining up with TRBD1. CDR3 length: 15 residues. V gave up 2 bases and J gave up 4 bases; unmatched junction bases: 7. Per germline, CDR1 SGHTA and CDR2 FQGNSA. CDR3 DNA: TGTGCCAGCAGCTTATCCCCGGGACAGCTAGAGACCCAGTACTTC. This sequence encodes CASSLSPGQLETQYF.

The rearrangement links TRBV6-2 or TRBV6-3 to TRBJ2-7, with D possibly called TRBD1 or TRBD2 (6 bases each). Trimming stripped 6 bases from V and 2 bases from J, with 14 bases between. Germline V gene sequence: CDR1 MNHEY, CDR2 SVGEGT. The CDR3 length is 14 residues. In DNA form, the CDR3 reads TGTGCCAGCAGACTCTTGGGGGGCACCTACGAGCAGTACTTC. It encodes CASRLLGGTYEQYF.

About this clonotype: A read error may explain this, as a much larger clone is one base away. The genes are TRBV7-3 and TRBJ2-1, with unresolved D. CDR1 SGHTA and CDR2 FQGTGA come from the germline V gene. The CDR3 consists of 13 residues. Trimming removed 2 bases at V and 10 bases at J, with 12 bases between. As DNA, the CDR3 is TGTGCCAGCAGCTTATCCCGAAGCAAAGAGCAGTTCTTC. It translates to CASSLSRSKEQFF.

The table lists this clonotype with a few counts. V is TRBV5-4 and J is TRBJ2-7; D possibly corresponds to TRBD1 (6 bases). This CDR3 contains 16 residues. V lost 5 bases, J lost 1 base, and 19 bases lay in between. The germline V gene encodes CDR1 SGHNT and CDR2 YYREEE (reference sequence). Here the CDR3 reads CASSFHQGRLSYEQYF. Written as DNA, the CDR3 is TGTGCCAGCAGTTTTCATCAGGGGCGCCTGTCCTACGAGCAGTACTTC.

This clonotype has only a few counts. The chain uses TRBV14 and TRBJ2-3; TRBD2 matches 7 bases. With V trimmed by 3 bases and J by 0 bases, 12 bases remained unmatched. CDR1 and CDR2 from the germline V gene are SGHDN and FVKESK. This CDR3 contains 18 residues. CDR3 DNA: TGTGCCAGCAGCCAGGGCGGAACTAGCGACCCTAGCACAGATACGCAGTATTTT. This gives the protein CASSQGGTSDPSTDTQYF. The full variable domain, completed using reference TRBV14 and TRBJ2-3, is EAGVTQFPSHSVIEKGQTVTLRCDPISGHDNLYWYRRVMGKEIKFLLHFVKESKQDESGMPNNRFLAERTGGTYSTLKVQPAELEDSGVYFCASSQGGTSDPSTDTQYFGPGTRLTVL.

This chain connects TRBV6-5 to TRBJ2-7, with D perhaps matching TRBD1 (6 bases). CDR3 length equals 16 residues. With 5 bases removed from V and 0 bases from J, the gap between germline ends came to 17 bases. CDR1 and CDR2 from the germline V gene are MNHEY and SVGAGI. The CDR3: CASSTVGGKSSYEQYF. For the CDR3, the DNA is TGTGCCAGCAGTACGGTTGGGGGCAAGAGCTCCTACGAGCAGTACTTC.

The gene calls are TRBV28 and TRBJ1-5, with D perhaps matching TRBD1 (6 bases). Deletions cut 0 bases from V and 0 bases from J, with 9 bases between. The CDR3 covers 16 residues. Per the germline V gene, CDR1 is MDHEN and CDR2 is SYDVKM. CDR3 sequence reads: CASSLWDSPSNQPQHF. For the CDR3, the DNA is TGTGCCAGCAGTTTATGGGACAGCCCTAGCAATCAGCCCCAGCATTTT.

This chain uses TRBV7-2 with TRBJ2-7; 7 bases are shared with TRBD2. This CDR3 contains 18 residues. Losses at the gene ends were 3 bases for V and 0 bases for J; bases not matched to a gene: 14. Germline V gene sequence: CDR1 SGHTA, CDR2 FQGNSA. The CDR3 region has the DNA TGTGCCAGCAGCTTCGTAAGCGTTGCTAGCGGTGACTCCTACGAGCAGTACTTC. This gives the protein CASSFVSVASGDSYEQYF.

The genes are TRBV20-1 and TRBJ2-5; 13 positions agree with TRBD2. Germline CDR1 is DFQATT and CDR2 is SNEGSKA (reference sequence). This CDR3 region has 14 residues. V lost 4 bases, J lost 11 bases, and 10 bases stayed unmatched. This chain's CDR3 is CSAKGLAGLREQYF. CDR3 DNA: TGCAGTGCTAAGGGACTAGCGGGATTGCGTGAGCAGTACTTC.

The chain carries TRBV4-1 and TRBJ2-2; either TRBD1 or TRBD2 may supply D (5 bases each). From germline, CDR1 is MGHRA and CDR2 YSYEKL. CDR3 size: 13 residues. Trimming pared 5 bases from V and 8 bases from J, leaving 12 bases between. CDR3 protein: CASSYTGPGELFF. The CDR3 DNA sequence: TGCGCCAGCAGCTATACGGGACCTGGGGAGCTGTTTTTT.

The rearrangement links TRBV27 to TRBJ2-7; TRBD1 aligns across 11 bases. This CDR3 comprises 15 residues. Germline V gene lookup returns CDR1 MNHEY and CDR2 SMNVEV (reference sequence). The junction had 12 bases not matched to a gene; V was cut back by 2 bases and J by 12 bases. The CDR3 here is CASSLEGQGGETRYF. In DNA form, the CDR3 reads TGTGCCAGCAGTTTAGAGGGACAGGGGGGAGAGACCCGGTACTTC.

This chain links TRBV20-1 with TRBJ1-1; D uncertain. Looked up from germline, CDR1 is DFQATT and CDR2 is SNEGSKA (reference sequence). The CDR3 loop spans 10 amino acids. The V end was cut by 3 bases, the J end by 6 bases, with 5 bases between. The CDR3 DNA reads as TGCAGTGCTAGTTCGTCTGAAGCTTTCTTT. Translation gives CSASSSEAFF.

This clonotype was counted only a few times. J is TRBJ1-2 and V is TRBV27; D possibly corresponds to TRBD1 (5 bases). The CDR3 has 17 residues. Germline CDR1 and CDR2: MNHEY and SMNVEV (reference sequence). Trimming shortened V by 3 bases and J by 1 base, and 18 bases separated the two germline ends. The CDR3 loop reads CASSFFAGGPLNYGYTF. DNA for the CDR3: TGTGCCAGCAGTTTCTTCGCCGGGGGACCCCTTAACTATGGCTACACCTTC.

The genes are TRBV29-1 and TRBJ2-1; D gene uncertain. Trimming took 4 bases from V and 3 from J, leaving 13 bases between them. This CDR3 comprises 14 residues. The germline gives CDR1 SQVTM, CDR2 ANQGSEA. CDR3 residues: CSVASTWNYNEQFF. CDR3 DNA sequence: TGCAGCGTTGCAAGTACATGGAACTACAATGAGCAGTTCTTC.

A few counts support this clonotype. The chain carries TRBV5-6 and TRBJ1-6; D possibly corresponds to TRBD1 (6 bases). The CDR3 spans 13 residues. V shed 3 bases and J shed 7 bases, with 8 bases lying between them. Germline CDR1 SGHDT, CDR2 YYEEEE. CDR3 coding DNA: TGTGCCAGCAGCTATGACAGGAATTCACCCCTCCACTTT. Its translation is CASSYDRNSPLHF.

This clonotype was detected only a few times. The J gene is TRBJ2-3, the V gene TRBV9, with D possibly being TRBD2 (5 bases). The germline CDR1 and CDR2 sequences are SGDLS and YYNGEE. V shed 3 bases and J shed 1 base, with 18 bases lying between them. The CDR3 loop spans 17 amino acids. This chain's CDR3 is CASSGPTGSRGTDTQYF. The CDR3 DNA is TGTGCCAGCAGCGGTCCAACGGGGAGCCGCGGCACAGATACGCAGTATTTT.

The CDR3 loop reads CASSPSSLAGDQYF. CDR3 DNA sequence: TGTGCCAGCAGTCCATCGTCTCTAGCGGGGGATCAGTATTTT. The chain recombines TRBV27 with TRBJ2-3, with 10 positions matching TRBD2. Germline trimming cut 5 bases from V and 12 bases from J; bases unmatched to any gene: 11. Germline CDR1 is MNHEY and CDR2 is SMNVEV (reference sequence). This CDR3 region has 14 residues.

The genes are TRBV20-1 and TRBJ1-1; possible D gene TRBD1, 6 bases. The CDR3 length is 15 residues. V lost 0 bases and J lost 4, with 15 bases in between. The germline V gene encodes CDR1 DFQATT and CDR2 SNEGSKA (reference sequence). DNA for the CDR3: TGCAGTGCTAGAGATCAGGCCAGGGGAGGCACTGAAGCTTTCTTT. Its translation: CSARDQARGGTEAFF.

This clonotype has a handful of counts. The chain is built from TRBV7-2 and TRBJ1-2; D not resolved. The CDR3 sequence is 13 residues long. The V end was cut by 5 bases, the J end by 4 bases, with 11 bases between. Germline CDR1 is SGHTA and CDR2 is FQGNSA. The CDR3 here is CASSPSPSYGYTF. In DNA form, the CDR3 reads TGTGCCAGCAGCCCCTCGCCCAGCTATGGCTACACCTTC.

This clonotype showed up just once. The chain has TRBV20-1 and TRBJ2-4, with 7 bases fitting TRBD1. Germline lookup yields CDR1 DFQATT and CDR2 SNEGSKA (reference sequence). J gave up 13 bases and V 0 bases, and 12 bases lay outside the gene matches. The CDR3 runs 14 residues. The DNA of the CDR3 is TGCAGTGCTAGAGATTTGACAGGGTTGAGGGAGCAGTACTTC. Amino acids: CSARDLTGLREQYF.

This chain joins TRBV5-1 and TRBJ2-7; TRBD1 matches 7 bases. Germline V gene lookup returns CDR1 SGHRS and CDR2 YFSETQ. This CDR3 comprises 15 residues. The ends lost 2 bases at V and 2 bases at J; junction bases unmatched: 7. The CDR3 sequence: CASSFGWTGPYEQYF. DNA for the CDR3: TGCGCCAGCAGCTTTGGATGGACAGGACCCTACGAGCAGTACTTC.

This clonotype was detected only a few times. The chain has TRBV27 and TRBJ2-1; D is perhaps TRBD1 or TRBD2 (5 bases each). Germline V gene lookup returns CDR1 MNHEY and CDR2 SMNVEV (reference sequence). This CDR3 region has 12 residues. Trimming cost V 8 bases and J 7 bases, with 12 bases left between them. Here the CDR3 reads CASAGTVNEQFF. CDR3 nucleotide sequence: TGTGCCAGCGCTGGGACGGTTAATGAGCAGTTCTTC.

This clonotype was seen only a few times. The rearrangement uses TRBV25-1 and TRBJ2-1; 13 bases are shared with TRBD2. TRBJ2-7 matches the DNA end more closely, so the J call is doubtful. This CDR3 comprises 18 residues. The V gene's germline CDR1 is MGHDK and CDR2 SYGVNS. The CDR3 protein is CASSDHGLAGEGVNEQYF. CDR3 in DNA: TGTGCCAGCAGTGACCATGGACTAGCGGGAGAAGGGGTCAATGAGCAGTACTTC.

This clonotype was detected a few times. This sequence joins TRBV27 and TRBJ2-7; 9 nucleotides line up with TRBD2. The CDR3 consists of 19 residues. Per germline, CDR1 MNHEY and CDR2 SMNVEV (reference sequence). The V segment lost 4 bases and the J segment 3 bases; nucleotides outside the gene matches: 19. This CDR3 is CASSSLSSFVGSGGYEQYF. CDR3 nucleotide sequence: TGTGCCAGCAGTTCCCTCTCCAGCTTCGTAGGTAGCGGGGGCTACGAGCAGTACTTC.

CDR3 residues: CASSASGTENEKLFF. DNA of the CDR3: TGTGCCAGCAGTGCCTCCGGGACGGAGAATGAAAAACTGTTTTTT. The V call is TRBV2, the J call TRBJ1-4, with D maybe TRBD1 (5 bases). V lost 4 bases to trimming and J lost 5 bases, with 14 bases between them. Germline V gene sequence: CDR1 SNHLY, CDR2 FYNNEI. This CDR3 region has 15 residues. Together with reference TRBV2 and TRBJ1-4, the CDR3 gives the full variable domain: EPEVTQTPSHQVTQMGQEVILRCVPISNHLYFYWYRQILGQKVEFLVSFYNNEISEKSEIFDDQFSVERPDGSNFTLKIRSTKLEDSAMYFCASSASGTENEKLFFGSGTQLSVL.

The chain recombines TRBV6-6 with TRBJ2-2, with D possibly being TRBD2 (7 bases). The ends were cut back, 2 bases at V and 6 bases at J, with 10 bases in the middle. The CDR3 has 14 residues. CDR1 and CDR2 from the germline V gene are MNHNY and SVGAGI (reference sequence). In nucleotides, the CDR3 is TGTGCCAGCAGTTACAAAGGGGGGGCCGGGGAGCTGTTTTTT. Its protein product is CASSYKGGAGELFF.

The chain couples TRBV7-6 to TRBJ2-7; TRBD2 matches at 11 bases. V shed 5 bases and J 5 bases; nucleotides not matched to a gene: 5. This CDR3 region has 14 residues. Germline loops: CDR1 SGHVS, CDR2 FNYEAQ. The CDR3 DNA reads as TGTGCCAGCAGCCCACTAGCGGGAGACCACGAGCAGTACTTC. Protein: CASSPLAGDHEQYF.